This is a list of T cell receptor beta chains from one sample in a study of breast tumors, draining lymph nodes, adjacent tissues. Via MiXCR, TCRdb re-called the multiplex PCR reads, giving one row per CDR3 protein. The sample lists 20,000 to 25,000 distinct CDR3 sequences, roughly 50% occurring once. Sequencing was performed on breast tumor tissue. These receptors were collected from a female donor with breast cancer. Some clones in this sample may be carry-over from other donors' samples. CDR3s include the opening cysteine and the closing phenylalanine or tryptophan. The order of the fields is CDR3 length, D gene, J gene, clone size, V gene, CDR3 DNA, CDR3 protein. The D gene is left open where the match is weak. Rows may omit the clone size; those that give it use once, few, many or a size class.

len: 15
d_gene: TRBD1
j_gene: TRBJ1-4
abundance: many
v_gene: TRBV6-5
CDR3nt: TGTGCCAGCAGTTACGAGGGACAGGGGAGAGAAAAACTGTTTTTT
CDR3aa: CASSYEGQGREKLFF

len: 15
d_gene: -
j_gene: TRBJ2-3
abundance: -
v_gene: TRBV7-9
CDR3nt: TGTGCCAGCAGCGACTCGAGGGACAACACAGATACGCAGTATTTT
CDR3aa: CASSDSRDNTDTQYF

len: 13
d_gene: -
j_gene: TRBJ2-5
abundance: -
v_gene: TRBV7-3
CDR3nt: TGTGCCAGCAGCTTGAACATGAGGGAGACCCAGTACTTC
CDR3aa: CASSLNMRETQYF

len: 17
d_gene: -
j_gene: TRBJ1-5
abundance: -
v_gene: TRBV19
CDR3nt: TGTGCCAGTACCGCCGAAACGGGACGGATTAGCAATCAGCCCCAGCATTTT
CDR3aa: CASTAETGRISNQPQHF

len: 15
d_gene: -
j_gene: TRBJ2-3
abundance: many
v_gene: TRBV5-6
CDR3nt: TGTGCCAGCAGCGTCGGGGCAGGGGGCACAGATACGCAGTATTTT
CDR3aa: CASSVGAGGTDTQYF

len: 12
d_gene: -
j_gene: TRBJ1-2
abundance: few
v_gene: TRBV24-1
CDR3nt: TGTGCCACCAGTGGAGACAACTATGGCTACACCTTC
CDR3aa: CATSGDNYGYTF

len: 16
d_gene: -
j_gene: TRBJ2-5
abundance: many
v_gene: TRBV20-1
CDR3nt: TGCAGTGCTAGAGATCTCAGAGGGAACGCTCAAGAGACCCAGTACTTC
CDR3aa: CSARDLRGNAQETQYF

len: 14
d_gene: TRBD2
j_gene: TRBJ2-3
abundance: medium-sized
v_gene: TRBV20-1
CDR3nt: TGCAGTGCTAGGACTAGCGGGAACACAGATACGCAGTATTTT
CDR3aa: CSARTSGNTDTQYF

len: 15
d_gene: -
j_gene: TRBJ1-5
abundance: many
v_gene: TRBV19
CDR3nt: TGTGCCAGTAGTAGGACCAGCTCTGGCAATCAGCCCCAGCATTTT
CDR3aa: CASSRTSSGNQPQHF

len: 13
d_gene: -
j_gene: TRBJ1-3
abundance: -
v_gene: TRBV7-9
CDR3nt: TGTGCCAGCAGCTTGGCGGGAATAAACACCATATATTTT
CDR3aa: CASSLAGINTIYF

len: 13
d_gene: -
j_gene: TRBJ1-2
abundance: -
v_gene: TRBV12-3/TRBV12-4
CDR3nt: TGTGCCAGCAGTTTGGGCAAGGACTATGGCTACACCTTC
CDR3aa: CASSLGKDYGYTF

len: 19
d_gene: TRBD2
j_gene: TRBJ2-5
abundance: many
v_gene: TRBV11-3
CDR3nt: TGTGCCAGCAGCTCTTTTTCCGGCGGGAGGAGTTGGGCCCAAGAGACCCAGTACTTC
CDR3aa: CASSSFSGGRSWAQETQYF

len: 14
d_gene: -
j_gene: TRBJ1-2
abundance: -
v_gene: TRBV19
CDR3nt: TGTGCCAGTACCCTGGGGGAGGCTAACTATGGCTACACCTTC
CDR3aa: CASTLGEANYGYTF

len: 13
d_gene: TRBD1
j_gene: TRBJ1-4
abundance: -
v_gene: TRBV20-1
CDR3nt: TGCAGTGCTTCGGGACAGGGGAGTGAAAAACTGTTTTTT
CDR3aa: CSASGQGSEKLFF

len: 15
d_gene: TRBD1
j_gene: TRBJ2-2
abundance: many
v_gene: TRBV7-9
CDR3nt: TGTGCCAGCAGCGCCCGGGACAGTAATCCTCTGGGGCTGTTTTTT
CDR3aa: CASSARDSNPLGLFF

len: 16
d_gene: TRBD2
j_gene: TRBJ2-7
abundance: once
v_gene: TRBV19
CDR3nt: TGTGCCAGTAGTCTCGGGACTAGCGGGAGGTCCAACGAGCAGTACTTC
CDR3aa: CASSLGTSGRSNEQYF

len: 20
d_gene: TRBD2
j_gene: TRBJ2-7
abundance: once
v_gene: TRBV10-3
CDR3nt: TGTGCCATCAGTGAGTCGTCCCTGGGACTAGCGGGAGGGACCCACTACGAGCAGTACTTC
CDR3aa: CAISESSLGLAGGTHYEQYF

len: 13
d_gene: -
j_gene: TRBJ2-3
abundance: few
v_gene: TRBV29-1
CDR3nt: TGCAGCGGACACAAGACGGGATACAATGAGCAGTATTTT
CDR3aa: CSGHKTGYNEQYF

len: 16
d_gene: TRBD1
j_gene: TRBJ1-5
abundance: many
v_gene: TRBV5-5
CDR3nt: TGTGCCAGCAGCCTGACAGGGGGGGATAGCAATCAGCCCCAGCATTTT
CDR3aa: CASSLTGGDSNQPQHF

len: 15
d_gene: TRBD1
j_gene: TRBJ2-2
abundance: many
v_gene: TRBV19
CDR3nt: TGTGCCACCCAGGGCGACAGGGTGGGCACCGGGGAGCTGTTTTTT
CDR3aa: CATQGDRVGTGELFF

len: 13
d_gene: -
j_gene: TRBJ1-1
abundance: few
v_gene: TRBV5-8
CDR3nt: TGTGCCAGCAGCTTGGCGCTGAACACTGAAGCTTTCTTT
CDR3aa: CASSLALNTEAFF

len: 14
d_gene: TRBD1
j_gene: TRBJ1-2
abundance: -
v_gene: TRBV5-1
CDR3nt: TGCGCCAGCCGACAGGGGGGTTTCGTCTATGGCTACACCTTC
CDR3aa: CASRQGGFVYGYTF